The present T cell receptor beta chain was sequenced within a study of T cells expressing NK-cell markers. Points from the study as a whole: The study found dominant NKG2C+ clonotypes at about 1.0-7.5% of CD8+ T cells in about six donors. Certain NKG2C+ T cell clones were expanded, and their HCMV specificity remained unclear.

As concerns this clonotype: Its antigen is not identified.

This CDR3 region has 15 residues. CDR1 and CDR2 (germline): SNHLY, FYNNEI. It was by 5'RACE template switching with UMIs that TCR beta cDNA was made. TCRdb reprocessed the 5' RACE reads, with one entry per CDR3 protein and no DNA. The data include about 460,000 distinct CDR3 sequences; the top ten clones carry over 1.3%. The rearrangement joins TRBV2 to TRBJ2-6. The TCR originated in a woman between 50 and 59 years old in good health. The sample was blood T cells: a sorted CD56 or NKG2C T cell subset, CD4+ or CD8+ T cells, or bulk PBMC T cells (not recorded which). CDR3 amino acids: CASRNSGLGANVLTF.